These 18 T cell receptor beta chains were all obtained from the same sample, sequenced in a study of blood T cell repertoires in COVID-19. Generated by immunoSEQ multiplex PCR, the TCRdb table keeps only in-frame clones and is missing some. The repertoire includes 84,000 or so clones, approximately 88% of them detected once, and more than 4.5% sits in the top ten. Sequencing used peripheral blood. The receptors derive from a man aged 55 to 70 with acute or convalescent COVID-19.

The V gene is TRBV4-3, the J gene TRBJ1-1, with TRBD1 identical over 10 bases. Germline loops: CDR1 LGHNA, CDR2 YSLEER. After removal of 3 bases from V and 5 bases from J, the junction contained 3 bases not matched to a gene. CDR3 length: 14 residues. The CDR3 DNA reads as TGCGCCAGCAGCCAGGACAGGGGGGCGACTGAAGCTTTCTTT. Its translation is CASSQDRGATEAFF.

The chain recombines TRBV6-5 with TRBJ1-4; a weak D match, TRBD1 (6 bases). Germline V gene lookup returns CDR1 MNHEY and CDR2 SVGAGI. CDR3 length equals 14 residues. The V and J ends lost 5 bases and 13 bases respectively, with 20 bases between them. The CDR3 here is CASSLTGSEEGLFF. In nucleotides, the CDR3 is TGTGCCAGCAGTCTCACAGGGTCGGAAGAGGGACTGTTTTTT.

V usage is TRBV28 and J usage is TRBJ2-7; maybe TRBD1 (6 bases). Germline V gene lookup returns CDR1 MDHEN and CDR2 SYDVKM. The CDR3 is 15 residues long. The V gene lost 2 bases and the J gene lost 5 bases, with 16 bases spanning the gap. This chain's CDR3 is CASSLTGRSRDEQYF. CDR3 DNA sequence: TGTGCCAGCAGTTTAACAGGGCGTAGTAGGGACGAGCAGTACTTC.

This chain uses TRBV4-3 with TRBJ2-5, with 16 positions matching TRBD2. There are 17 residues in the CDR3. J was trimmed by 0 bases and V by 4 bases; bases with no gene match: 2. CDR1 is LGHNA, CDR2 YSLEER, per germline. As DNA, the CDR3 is TGCGCCAGCAGCCCGGGACTAGCGGGAGGGTACCAAGAGACCCAGTACTTC. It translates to CASSPGLAGGYQETQYF.

Written as DNA, the CDR3 is TGTGCCTGGAGCCCGGGGACAGCCCTTATAGTTGGCAATCAGCCCCAGCATTTT. Protein: CAWSPGTALIVGNQPQHF. The rearrangement joins TRBV30 to TRBJ1-5, with 7 nucleotides matching TRBD1. CDR1 and CDR2 from the germline V gene are GTSNPN and SVGIG (reference sequence). V shed 3 bases, J shed 2 bases, and the junction held 16 bases outside the gene matches. CDR3 length: 18 amino acids.

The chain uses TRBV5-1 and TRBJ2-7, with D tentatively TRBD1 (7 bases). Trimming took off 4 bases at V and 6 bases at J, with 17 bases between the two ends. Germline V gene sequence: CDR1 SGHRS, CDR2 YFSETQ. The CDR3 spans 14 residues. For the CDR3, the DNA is TGCGCCAGCAGCCCCACGGGGGCAGGGGGCGAGCAGTACTTC. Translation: CASSPTGAGGEQYF.

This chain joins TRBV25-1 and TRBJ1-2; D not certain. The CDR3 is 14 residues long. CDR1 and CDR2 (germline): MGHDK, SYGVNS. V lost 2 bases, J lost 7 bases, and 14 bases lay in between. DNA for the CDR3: TGTGCCAGCAGTGAAGCGGTAGGAAGGCTTGGCTACACCTTC. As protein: CASSEAVGRLGYTF.

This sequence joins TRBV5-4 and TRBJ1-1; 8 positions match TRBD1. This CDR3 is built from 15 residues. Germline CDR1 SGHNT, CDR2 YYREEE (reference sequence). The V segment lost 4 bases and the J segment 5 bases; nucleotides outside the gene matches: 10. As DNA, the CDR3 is TGTGCCAGCAGCGCCCTGACAGGGGAAAGTACTGAAGCTTTCTTT. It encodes CASSALTGESTEAFF.

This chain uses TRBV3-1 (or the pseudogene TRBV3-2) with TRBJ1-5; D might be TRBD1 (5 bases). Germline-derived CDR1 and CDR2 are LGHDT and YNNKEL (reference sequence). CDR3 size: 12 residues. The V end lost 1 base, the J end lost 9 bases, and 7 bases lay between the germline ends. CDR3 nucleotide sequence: TGTGCCAGCAGCCAAGGTGACAGGCCCCAGCATTTT. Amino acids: CASSQGDRPQHF.

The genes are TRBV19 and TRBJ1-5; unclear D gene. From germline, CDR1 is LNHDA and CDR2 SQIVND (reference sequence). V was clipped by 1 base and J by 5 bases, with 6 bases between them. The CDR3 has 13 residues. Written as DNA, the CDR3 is TGTGCCAGTAGTATAGTAGAGTATCAGCCCCAGCATTTT. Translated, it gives CASSIVEYQPQHF. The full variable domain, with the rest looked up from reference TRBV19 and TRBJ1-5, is DGGITQSPKYLFRKEGQNVTLSCEQNLNHDAMYWYRQDPGQGLRLIYYSQIVNDFQKGDIAEGYSVSREKKESFPLTVTSAQKNPTAFYLCASSIVEYQPQHFGDGTRLSIL.

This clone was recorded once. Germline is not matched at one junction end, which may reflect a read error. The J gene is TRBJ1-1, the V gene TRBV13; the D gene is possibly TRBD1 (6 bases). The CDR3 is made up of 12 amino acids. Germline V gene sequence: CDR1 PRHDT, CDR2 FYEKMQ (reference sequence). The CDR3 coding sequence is TGTGCCAGTCAGAGGGGGAACGCTGAAGCTTTCTTT. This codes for CASQRGNAEAFF.

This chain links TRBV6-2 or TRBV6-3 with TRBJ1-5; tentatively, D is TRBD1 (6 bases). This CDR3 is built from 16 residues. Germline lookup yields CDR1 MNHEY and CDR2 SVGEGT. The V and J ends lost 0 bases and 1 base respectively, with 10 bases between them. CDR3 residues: CASSYSSGQSNQPQHF. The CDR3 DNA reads TGTGCCAGCAGTTACTCGTCCGGACAGAGCAATCAGCCCCAGCATTTT.

In DNA, the CDR3 is TGTGCCACCAGTGAAGGAAACAGGCAAAACTCTGGAAACACCATATATTTT. It translates to CATSEGNRQNSGNTIYF. This sequence joins TRBV24-1 and TRBJ1-3; TRBD1 might be the D (5 bases). Germline V CDR1 and CDR2: KGHDR, SFDVKD. The length of the CDR3 is 17 residues. V lost 4 bases and J lost 0, with 15 bases in between.

CDR3 in amino acids: CASSIDRERGSYEQYF. CDR3 nucleotide sequence: TGTGCCAGTAGTATAGATCGGGAGCGGGGGTCCTACGAGCAGTACTTC. The gene calls are TRBV19 and TRBJ2-7; 8 bases line up with TRBD2. Germline CDR1 is LNHDA and CDR2 is SQIVND (reference sequence). The V gene end was trimmed by 0 bases and the J gene end by 1 base; junction bases not matched to a gene: 5. This CDR3 region has 16 residues.

CDR3 region: CASSSGQGTYTF. CDR3 DNA: TGTGCCAGCAGTTCGGGACAGGGAACCTACACCTTC. This chain joins TRBV27 and TRBJ1-2; 9 positions match TRBD1. V shed 4 bases, J shed 10 bases, and the junction held 4 bases outside the gene matches. Per the germline V gene, CDR1 is MNHEY and CDR2 is SMNVEV (reference sequence). The CDR3 sequence is 12 residues long.

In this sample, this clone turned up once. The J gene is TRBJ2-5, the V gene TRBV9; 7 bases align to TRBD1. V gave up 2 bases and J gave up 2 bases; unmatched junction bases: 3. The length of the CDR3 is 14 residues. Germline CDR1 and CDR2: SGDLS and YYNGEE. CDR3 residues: CASSVGTEQETQYF. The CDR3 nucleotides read TGTGCCAGCAGCGTCGGGACAGAACAAGAGACCCAGTACTTC.

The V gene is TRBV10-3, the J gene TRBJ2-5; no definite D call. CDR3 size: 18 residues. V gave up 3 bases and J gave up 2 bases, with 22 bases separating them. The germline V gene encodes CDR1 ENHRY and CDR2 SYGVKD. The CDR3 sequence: CAISDAVGHPEKQETQYF. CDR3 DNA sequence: TGTGCCATCAGTGATGCGGTCGGCCACCCCGAGAAACAAGAGACCCAGTACTTC.

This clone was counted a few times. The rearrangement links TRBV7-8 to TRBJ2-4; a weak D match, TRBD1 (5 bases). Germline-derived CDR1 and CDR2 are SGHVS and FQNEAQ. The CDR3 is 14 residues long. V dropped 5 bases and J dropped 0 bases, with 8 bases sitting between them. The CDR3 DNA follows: TGTGCCAGCAGCCCTAGGGGAGCCAAAAACATTCAGTACTTC. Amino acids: CASSPRGAKNIQYF.